The entry below describes one T cell receptor beta chain. This sample was taken from a study of blood T cell repertoires in COVID-19. Looking at the study overall: The samples span acute and convalescent COVID-19 from the United States, Italy and Spain. Sources were T cells, B-cell-depleted T cells, or PBMCs; the material itself was cDNA or gDNA.

Assay: immunoSEQ multiplex PCR; the TCRdb copy retains only in-frame clones and omits some. The data contain roughly 500,000 clones, about nine tenths of them singletons. The germline V gene encodes CDR1 SNHLY and CDR2 FYNNEI. Trimming took 5 bases from V and 0 from J, leaving 11 bases between them. This CDR3 is 15 amino acids long. Across about two dozen US areas, participants ranged in age from about 18 to 100 years. Either two negative PCRs, clearance, or symptom resolution qualified Cohort 3 donors as recovered. The sequencing input was PBMCs or T cells enriched from blood (not recorded which). This chain uses TRBV2 with TRBJ2-1; the D is unclear. The TCR was taken from a woman aged 55-69 years who had recovered from COVID-19. The CDR3 region is CASSTDTSSYNEQFF. The CDR3 DNA sequence: TGTGCCAGCAGTACCGACACAAGCTCCTACAATGAGCAGTTCTTC.